This T cell receptor beta chain is drawn from a study of response to subunit inactivated influenza vaccine. General study findings and limits: The authors suggested that every seasonal influenza vaccination recruits few new T cells.

This clonotype showed up just a few times. Its antigen is unknown. This CDR3 is 12 amino acids long. Trimming cost V 5 bases and J 15 bases; bases outside gene matches: 6. TCRdb analysed the RT-PCR reads with MiXCR anew, one entry per CDR3 protein. Altogether 500,000 to 550,000 distinct CDR3 sequences are present, 7.6% being singletons, with the ten largest covering 10% to 15%. V usage is TRBV12-3 or TRBV12-4 and J usage is TRBJ2-4; TRBD1 aligns across 11 bases. The source material was PBMCs from blood, sampled 23 months after vaccination. The sequence derives from a man in his fifties or sixties who received an inactivated influenza vaccine. The CDR3 sequence: CASSRGQGARYF. DNA of the CDR3: TGTGCCAGCAGTCGCGGACAGGGGGCGCGGTACTTC.